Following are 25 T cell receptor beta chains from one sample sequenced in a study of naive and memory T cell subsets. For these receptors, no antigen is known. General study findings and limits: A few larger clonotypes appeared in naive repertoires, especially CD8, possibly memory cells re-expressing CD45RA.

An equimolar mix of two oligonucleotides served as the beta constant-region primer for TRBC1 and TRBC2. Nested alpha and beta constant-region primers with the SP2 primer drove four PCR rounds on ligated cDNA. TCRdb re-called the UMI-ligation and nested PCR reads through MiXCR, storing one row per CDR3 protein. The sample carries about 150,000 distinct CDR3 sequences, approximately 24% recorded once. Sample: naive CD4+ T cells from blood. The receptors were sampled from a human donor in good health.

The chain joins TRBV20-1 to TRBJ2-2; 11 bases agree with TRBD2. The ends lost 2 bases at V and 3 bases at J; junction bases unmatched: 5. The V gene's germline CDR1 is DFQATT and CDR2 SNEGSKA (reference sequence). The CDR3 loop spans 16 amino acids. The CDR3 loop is CSARSGTSGHTGELFF. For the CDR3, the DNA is TGCAGTGCTAGAAGTGGGACTAGCGGCCACACCGGGGAGCTGTTTTTT.

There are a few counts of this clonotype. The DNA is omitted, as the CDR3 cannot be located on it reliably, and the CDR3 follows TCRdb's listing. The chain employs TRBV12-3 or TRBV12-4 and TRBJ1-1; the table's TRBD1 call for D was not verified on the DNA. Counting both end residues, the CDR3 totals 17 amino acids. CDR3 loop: CASSHSTEAFFLQGAFF.

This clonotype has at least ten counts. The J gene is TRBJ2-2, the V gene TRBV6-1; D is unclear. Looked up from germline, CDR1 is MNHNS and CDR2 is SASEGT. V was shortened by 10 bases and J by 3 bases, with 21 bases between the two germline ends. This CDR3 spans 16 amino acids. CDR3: CATTLSRVVDTGELFF. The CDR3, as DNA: TGTGCCACTACCCTGTCACGGGTCGTGGACACCGGGGAGCTGTTTTTT.

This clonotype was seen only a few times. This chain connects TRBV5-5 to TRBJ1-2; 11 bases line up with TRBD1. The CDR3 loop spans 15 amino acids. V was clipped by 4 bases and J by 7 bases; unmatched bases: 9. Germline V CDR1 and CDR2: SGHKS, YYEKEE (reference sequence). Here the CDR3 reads CASSTRDRGSFGYTF. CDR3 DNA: TGTGCCAGCAGCACCCGGGACAGGGGGAGCTTTGGCTACACCTTC.

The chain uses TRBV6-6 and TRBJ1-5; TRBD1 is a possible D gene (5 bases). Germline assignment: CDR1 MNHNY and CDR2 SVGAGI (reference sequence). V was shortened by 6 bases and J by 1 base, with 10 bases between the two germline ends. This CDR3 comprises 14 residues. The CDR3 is CASRDRTSNQPQHF. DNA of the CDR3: TGTGCCAGCAGAGATCGGACAAGCAATCAGCCCCAGCATTTT.

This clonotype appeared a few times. CDR3 nucleotide sequence: TGTGCCAGCAGTGTCTCAGGGGCCCTCAATCAGCCCCAGCATTTT. It translates to CASSVSGALNQPQHF. The chain employs TRBV6-5 and TRBJ1-5; TRBD1 is a possible D gene (6 bases). The CDR3 covers 15 residues. Germline-derived CDR1 and CDR2 are MNHEY and SVGAGI. V was cut by 5 bases and J by 3 bases, with 14 bases left in between.

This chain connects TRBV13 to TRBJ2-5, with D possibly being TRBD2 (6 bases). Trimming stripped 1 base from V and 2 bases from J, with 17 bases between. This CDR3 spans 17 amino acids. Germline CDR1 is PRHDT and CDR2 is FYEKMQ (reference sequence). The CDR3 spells CASSLDRVAGIQETQYF. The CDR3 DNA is TGTGCCAGCAGCTTAGATAGGGTGGCGGGGATTCAAGAGACCCAGTACTTC.

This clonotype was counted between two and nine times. CDR3 sequence reads: CSARSEGFYGYTF. The CDR3 bases are TGCAGTGCTCGGTCGGAGGGATTCTATGGCTACACCTTC. The chain has TRBV20-1 and TRBJ1-2; D ambiguous. Germline values: CDR1 DFQATT, CDR2 SNEGSKA (reference sequence). This CDR3 is 13 amino acids long. Trimming removed 5 bases at V and 4 bases at J, with 14 bases between.

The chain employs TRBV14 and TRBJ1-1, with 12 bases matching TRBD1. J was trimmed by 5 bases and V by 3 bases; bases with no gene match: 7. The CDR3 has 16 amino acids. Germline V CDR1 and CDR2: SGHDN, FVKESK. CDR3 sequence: CASSQGQGARRTEAFF. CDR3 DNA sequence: TGTGCCAGCAGCCAGGGACAGGGGGCGCGGAGGACTGAAGCTTTCTTT.

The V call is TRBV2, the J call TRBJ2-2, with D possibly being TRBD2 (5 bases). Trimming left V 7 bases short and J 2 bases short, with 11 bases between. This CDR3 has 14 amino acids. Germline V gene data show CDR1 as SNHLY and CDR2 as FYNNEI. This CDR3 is CASKRTANTGELFF. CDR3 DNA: TGTGCCAGCAAGCGGACCGCTAACACCGGGGAGCTGTTTTTT. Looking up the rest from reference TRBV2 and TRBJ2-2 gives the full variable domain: EPEVTQTPSHQVTQMGQEVILRCVPISNHLYFYWYRQILGQKVEFLVSFYNNEISEKSEIFDDQFSVERPDGSNFTLKIRSTKLEDSAMYFCASKRTANTGELFFGEGSRLTVL.

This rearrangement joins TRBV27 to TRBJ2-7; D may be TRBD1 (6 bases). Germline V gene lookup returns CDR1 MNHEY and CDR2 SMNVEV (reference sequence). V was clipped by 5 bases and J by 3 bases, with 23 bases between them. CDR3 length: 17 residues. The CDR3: CASSKSSGTQSFYEQYF. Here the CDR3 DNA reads TGTGCCAGCAGTAAATCTTCCGGGACACAGAGCTTCTACGAGCAGTACTTC.

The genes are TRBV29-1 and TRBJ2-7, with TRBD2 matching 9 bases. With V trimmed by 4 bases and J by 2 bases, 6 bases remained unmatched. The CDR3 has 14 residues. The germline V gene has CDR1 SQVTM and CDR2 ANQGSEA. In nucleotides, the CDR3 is TGCAGCGTTGGGCTTTTAGCGGGGGCCTACGAGCAGTACTTC. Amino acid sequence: CSVGLLAGAYEQYF.

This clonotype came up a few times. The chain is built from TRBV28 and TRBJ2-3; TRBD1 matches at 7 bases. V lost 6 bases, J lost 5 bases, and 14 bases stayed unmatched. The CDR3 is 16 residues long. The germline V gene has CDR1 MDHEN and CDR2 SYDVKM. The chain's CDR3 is CASSVSFPGQRDTQYF. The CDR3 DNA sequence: TGTGCCAGCAGCGTGTCCTTTCCGGGACAGAGAGATACGCAGTATTTT.

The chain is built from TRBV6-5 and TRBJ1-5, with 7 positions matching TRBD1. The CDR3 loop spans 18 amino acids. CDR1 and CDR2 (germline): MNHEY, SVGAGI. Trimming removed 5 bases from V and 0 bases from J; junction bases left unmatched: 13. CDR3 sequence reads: CASSKHPDRAYSNQPQHF. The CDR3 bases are TGTGCCAGCAGTAAACACCCCGACAGGGCCTATAGCAATCAGCCCCAGCATTTT.

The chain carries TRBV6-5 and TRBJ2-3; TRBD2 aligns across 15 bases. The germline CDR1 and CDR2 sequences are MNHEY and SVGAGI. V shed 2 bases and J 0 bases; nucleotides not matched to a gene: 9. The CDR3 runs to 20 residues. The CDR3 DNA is TGTGCCAGCAGTTACGTAGCGGGGACTAGCGGGAGGACTAGCACAGATACGCAGTATTTT. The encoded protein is CASSYVAGTSGRTSTDTQYF.

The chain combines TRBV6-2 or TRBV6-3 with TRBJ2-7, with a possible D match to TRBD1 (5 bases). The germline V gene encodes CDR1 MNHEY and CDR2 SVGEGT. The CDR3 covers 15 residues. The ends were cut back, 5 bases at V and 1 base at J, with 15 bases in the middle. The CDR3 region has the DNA TGTGCCAGCAGTCCCCTCCAAGGACAATCCTACGAGCAGTACTTC. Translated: CASSPLQGQSYEQYF.

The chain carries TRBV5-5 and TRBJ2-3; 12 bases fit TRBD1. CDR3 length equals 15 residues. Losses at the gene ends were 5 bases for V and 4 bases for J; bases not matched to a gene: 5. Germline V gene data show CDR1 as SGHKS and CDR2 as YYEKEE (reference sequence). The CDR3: CASRRGQGASDTQYF. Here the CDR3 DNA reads TGTGCCAGCAGGAGGGGACAGGGGGCATCAGATACGCAGTATTTT.

The CDR3 nucleotides are TGTGCCTGGAGTTTGTTTGCCCACTCCCAAGAGACCCAGTACTTC. Translating it yields CAWSLFAHSQETQYF. The chain links TRBV30 to TRBJ2-5; D gene unclear. V shed 2 bases and J shed 1 base, with 14 bases lying between them. The CDR3 has 15 amino acids. Germline V gene sequence: CDR1 GTSNPN, CDR2 SVGIG (reference sequence). Using reference TRBV30 and TRBJ2-5 for the parts outside the CDR3, the full variable domain is SQTIHQWPATLVQPVGSPLSLECTVEGTSNPNLYWYRQAAGRGLQLLFYSVGIGQISSEVPQNLSASRPQDRQFILSSKKLLLSDSGFYLCAWSLFAHSQETQYFGPGTRLLVL.

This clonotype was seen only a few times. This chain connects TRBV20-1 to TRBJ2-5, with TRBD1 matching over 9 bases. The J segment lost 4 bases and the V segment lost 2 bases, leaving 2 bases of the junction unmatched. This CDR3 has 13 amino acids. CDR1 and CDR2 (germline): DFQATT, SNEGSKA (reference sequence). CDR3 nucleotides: TGCAGTGCTAGAAACAGGGGGCTAGAGACCCAGTACTTC. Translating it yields CSARNRGLETQYF.

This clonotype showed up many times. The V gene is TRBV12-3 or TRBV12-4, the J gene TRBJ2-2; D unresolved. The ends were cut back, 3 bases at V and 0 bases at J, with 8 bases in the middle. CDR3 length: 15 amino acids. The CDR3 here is CASSLRQTNTGELFF. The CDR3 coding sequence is TGTGCCAGCAGTTTGAGGCAAACGAACACCGGGGAGCTGTTTTTT.

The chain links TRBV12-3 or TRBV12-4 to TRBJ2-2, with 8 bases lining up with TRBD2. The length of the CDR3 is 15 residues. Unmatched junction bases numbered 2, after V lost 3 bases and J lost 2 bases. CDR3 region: CASSFGTSNTGELFF. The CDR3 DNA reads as TGTGCCAGCAGTTTTGGGACTAGTAACACCGGGGAGCTGTTTTTT.

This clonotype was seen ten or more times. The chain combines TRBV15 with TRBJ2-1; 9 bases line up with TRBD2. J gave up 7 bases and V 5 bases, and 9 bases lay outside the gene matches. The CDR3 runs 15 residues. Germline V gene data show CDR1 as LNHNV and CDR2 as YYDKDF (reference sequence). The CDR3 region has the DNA TGTGCCACCAGCGGCAGGGTAGCGGGAGAAAATGAGCAGTTCTTC. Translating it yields CATSGRVAGENEQFF.

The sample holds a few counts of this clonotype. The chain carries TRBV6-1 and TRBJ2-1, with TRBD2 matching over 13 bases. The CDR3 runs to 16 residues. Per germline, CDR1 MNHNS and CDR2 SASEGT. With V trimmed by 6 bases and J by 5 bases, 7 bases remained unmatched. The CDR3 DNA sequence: TGTGCCAGCAGGGCAGGTGGACTAGCGGGAGACAATGAGCAGTTCTTC. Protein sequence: CASRAGGLAGDNEQFF.

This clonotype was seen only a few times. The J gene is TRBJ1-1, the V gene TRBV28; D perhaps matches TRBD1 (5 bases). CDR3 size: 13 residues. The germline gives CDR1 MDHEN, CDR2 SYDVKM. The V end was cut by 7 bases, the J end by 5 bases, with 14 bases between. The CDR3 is CASKWGRATEAFF. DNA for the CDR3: TGTGCCAGCAAATGGGGCCGAGCGACTGAAGCTTTCTTT.

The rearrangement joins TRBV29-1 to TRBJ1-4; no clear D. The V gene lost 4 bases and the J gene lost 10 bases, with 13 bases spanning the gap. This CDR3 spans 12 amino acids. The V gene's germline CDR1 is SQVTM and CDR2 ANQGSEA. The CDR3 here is CSVGGDMGKLFF. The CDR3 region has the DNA TGCAGCGTTGGCGGAGACATGGGAAAACTGTTTTTT.